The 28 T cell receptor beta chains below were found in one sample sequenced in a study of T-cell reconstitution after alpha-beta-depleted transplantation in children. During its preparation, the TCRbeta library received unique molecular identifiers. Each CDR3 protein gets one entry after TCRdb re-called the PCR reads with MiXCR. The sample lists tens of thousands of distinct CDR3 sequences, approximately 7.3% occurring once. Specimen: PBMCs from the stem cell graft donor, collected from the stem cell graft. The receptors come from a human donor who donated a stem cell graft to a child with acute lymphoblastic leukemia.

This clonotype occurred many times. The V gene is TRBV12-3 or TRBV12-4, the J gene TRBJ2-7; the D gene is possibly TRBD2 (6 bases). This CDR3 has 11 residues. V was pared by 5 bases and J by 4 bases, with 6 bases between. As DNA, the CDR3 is TGTGCCAGCAGTCGGGGGTACGAGCAGTACTTC. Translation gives CASSRGYEQYF.

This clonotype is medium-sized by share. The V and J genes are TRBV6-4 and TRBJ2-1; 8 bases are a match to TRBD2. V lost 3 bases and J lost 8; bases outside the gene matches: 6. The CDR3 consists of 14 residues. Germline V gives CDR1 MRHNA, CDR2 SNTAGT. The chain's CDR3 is CASSEGLASDEQFF. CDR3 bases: TGTGCCAGCAGTGAAGGACTAGCTAGCGATGAGCAGTTCTTC.

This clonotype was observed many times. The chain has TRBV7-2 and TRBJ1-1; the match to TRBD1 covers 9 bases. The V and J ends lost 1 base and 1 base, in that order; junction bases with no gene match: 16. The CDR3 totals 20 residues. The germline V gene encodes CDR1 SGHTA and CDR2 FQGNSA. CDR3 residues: CASSLGVDAGQGFANTEAFF. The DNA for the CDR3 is TGTGCCAGCAGCTTAGGGGTAGATGCAGGACAGGGGTTTGCGAACACTGAAGCTTTCTTT.

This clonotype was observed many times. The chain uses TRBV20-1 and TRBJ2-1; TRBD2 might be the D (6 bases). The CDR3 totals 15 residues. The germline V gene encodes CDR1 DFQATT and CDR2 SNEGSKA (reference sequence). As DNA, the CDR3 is TGCAGCCATCCCCACATTGGGAGGTCCTACAATGAGCAGTTCTTC. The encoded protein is CSHPHIGRSYNEQFF.

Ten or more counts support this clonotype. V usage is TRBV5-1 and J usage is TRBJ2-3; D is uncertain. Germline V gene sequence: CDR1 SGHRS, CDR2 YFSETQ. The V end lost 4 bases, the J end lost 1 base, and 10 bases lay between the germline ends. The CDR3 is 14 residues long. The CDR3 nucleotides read TGCGCCAGCAGCCAGTCGGGTCGCACAGATACGCAGTATTTT. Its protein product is CASSQSGRTDTQYF.

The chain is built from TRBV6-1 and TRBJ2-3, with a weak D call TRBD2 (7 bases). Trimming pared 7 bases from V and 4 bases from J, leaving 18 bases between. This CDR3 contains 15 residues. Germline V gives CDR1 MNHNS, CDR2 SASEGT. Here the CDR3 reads CASTYMGGAADTQYF. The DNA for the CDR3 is TGTGCCAGCACCTACATGGGGGGGGCAGCAGATACGCAGTATTTT.

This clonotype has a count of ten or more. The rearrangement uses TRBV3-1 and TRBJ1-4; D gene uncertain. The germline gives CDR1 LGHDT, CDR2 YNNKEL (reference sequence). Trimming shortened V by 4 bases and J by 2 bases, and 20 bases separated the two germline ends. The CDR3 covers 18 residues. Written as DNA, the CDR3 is TGTGCCAGCAGCCGCTTCGCCGGAGCGGGGTTGACTAATGAAAAACTGTTTTTT. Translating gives CASSRFAGAGLTNEKLFF. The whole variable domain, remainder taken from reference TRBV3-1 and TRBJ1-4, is DTAVSQTPKYLVTQMGNDKSIKCEQNLGHDTMYWYKQDSKKFLKIMFSYNNKELIINETVPNRFSPKSPDKAHLNLHINSLELGDSAVYFCASSRFAGAGLTNEKLFFGSGTQLSVL.

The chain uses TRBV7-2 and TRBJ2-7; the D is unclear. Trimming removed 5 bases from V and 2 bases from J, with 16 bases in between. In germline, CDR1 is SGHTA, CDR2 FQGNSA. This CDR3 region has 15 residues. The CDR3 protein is CASSENGWKTYEQYF. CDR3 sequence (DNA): TGTGCCAGCAGCGAGAATGGCTGGAAAACCTACGAGCAGTACTTC.

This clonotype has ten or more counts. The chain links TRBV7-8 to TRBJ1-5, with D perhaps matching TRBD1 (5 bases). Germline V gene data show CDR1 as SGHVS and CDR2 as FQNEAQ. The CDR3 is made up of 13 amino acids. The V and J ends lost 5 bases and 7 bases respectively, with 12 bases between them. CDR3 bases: TGTGCCAGCAGCCCTCGGGGGGGACAGCCCCAGCATTTT. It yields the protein CASSPRGGQPQHF.

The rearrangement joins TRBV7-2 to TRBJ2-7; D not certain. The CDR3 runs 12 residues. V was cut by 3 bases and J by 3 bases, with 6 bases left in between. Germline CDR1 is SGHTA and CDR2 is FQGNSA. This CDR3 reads CASSFPSYEQYF. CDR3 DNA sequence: TGTGCCAGCAGCTTCCCCAGCTACGAGCAGTACTTC.

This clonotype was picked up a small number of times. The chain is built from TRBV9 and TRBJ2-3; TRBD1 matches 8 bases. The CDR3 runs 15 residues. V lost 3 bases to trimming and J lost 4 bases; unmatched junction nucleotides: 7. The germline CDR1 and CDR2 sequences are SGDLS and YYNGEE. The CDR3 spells CASSEIGQGPDTQYF. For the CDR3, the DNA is TGTGCCAGCAGCGAGATCGGACAGGGCCCAGATACGCAGTATTTT.

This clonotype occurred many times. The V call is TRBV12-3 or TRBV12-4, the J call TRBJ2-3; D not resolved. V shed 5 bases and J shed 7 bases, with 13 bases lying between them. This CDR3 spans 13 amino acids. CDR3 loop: CASSPQDPYTQYF. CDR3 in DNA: TGTGCCAGCAGTCCCCAAGACCCGTATACGCAGTATTTT.

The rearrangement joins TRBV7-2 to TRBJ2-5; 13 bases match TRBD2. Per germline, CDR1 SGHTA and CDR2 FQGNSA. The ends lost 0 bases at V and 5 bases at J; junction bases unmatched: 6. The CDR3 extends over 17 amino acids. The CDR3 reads CASSLASGLAGRETQYF. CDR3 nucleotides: TGTGCCAGCAGCTTAGCATCGGGACTAGCGGGACGGGAGACCCAGTACTTC.

CDR3 loop: CSAPRQGGTEAFF. The CDR3 DNA is TGCAGTGCACCCAGACAGGGAGGGACTGAAGCTTTCTTT. This chain uses TRBV20-1 with TRBJ1-1; 7 bases align to TRBD1. CDR1 is DFQATT, CDR2 SNEGSKA, per germline (reference sequence). The CDR3 spans 13 residues. Losses at the gene ends were 6 bases for V and 5 bases for J; bases not matched to a gene: 9.

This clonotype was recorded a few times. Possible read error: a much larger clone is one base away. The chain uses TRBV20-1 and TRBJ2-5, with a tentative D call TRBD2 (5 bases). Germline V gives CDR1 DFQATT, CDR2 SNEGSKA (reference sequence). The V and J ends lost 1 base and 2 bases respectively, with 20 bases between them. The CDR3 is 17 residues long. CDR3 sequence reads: CSARGPSQDWAQETQYF. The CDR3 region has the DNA TGCAGTGCTAGAGGCCCCTCTCAGGACTGGGCACAAGAGACCCAGTACTTC.

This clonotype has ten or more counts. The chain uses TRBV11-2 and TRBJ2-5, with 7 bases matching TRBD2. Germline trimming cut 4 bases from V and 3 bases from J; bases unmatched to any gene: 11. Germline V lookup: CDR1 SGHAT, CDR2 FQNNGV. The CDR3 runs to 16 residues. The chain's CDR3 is CASSSLSGRGKETQYF. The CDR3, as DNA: TGTGCCAGCAGCTCCCTTAGCGGGCGGGGGAAAGAGACCCAGTACTTC.

This chain's CDR3 is CASSFISLAPDEQYF. The DNA of the CDR3 is TGTGCCAGCAGCTTCATTTCACTAGCTCCGGACGAGCAGTACTTC. The chain combines TRBV7-2 with TRBJ2-7; D might be TRBD2 (6 bases). The CDR3 sequence is 15 residues long. Trimming stripped 3 bases from V and 5 bases from J, with 17 bases between. Per germline, CDR1 SGHTA and CDR2 FQGNSA.

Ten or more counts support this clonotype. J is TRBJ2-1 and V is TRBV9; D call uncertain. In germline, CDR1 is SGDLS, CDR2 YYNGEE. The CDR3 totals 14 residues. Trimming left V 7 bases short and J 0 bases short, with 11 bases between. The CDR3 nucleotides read TGTGCCAGCCAGTGGGGTAGCTCCTACAATGAGCAGTTCTTC. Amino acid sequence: CASQWGSSYNEQFF.

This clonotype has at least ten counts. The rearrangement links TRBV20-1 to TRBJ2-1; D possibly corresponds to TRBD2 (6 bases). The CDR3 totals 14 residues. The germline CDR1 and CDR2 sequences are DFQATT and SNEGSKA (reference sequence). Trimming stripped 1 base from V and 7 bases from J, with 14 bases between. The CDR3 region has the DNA TGCAGTGCTAGAGCCGGAGGGACGCCGAATGAGCAGTTCTTC. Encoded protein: CSARAGGTPNEQFF.

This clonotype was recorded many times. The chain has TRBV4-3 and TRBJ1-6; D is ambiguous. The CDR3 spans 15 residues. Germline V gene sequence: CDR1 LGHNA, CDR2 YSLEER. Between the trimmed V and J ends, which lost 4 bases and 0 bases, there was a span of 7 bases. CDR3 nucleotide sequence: TGCGCCAGCAGCCCCGGGAGCTCCTATAATTCACCCCTCCACTTT. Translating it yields CASSPGSSYNSPLHF.

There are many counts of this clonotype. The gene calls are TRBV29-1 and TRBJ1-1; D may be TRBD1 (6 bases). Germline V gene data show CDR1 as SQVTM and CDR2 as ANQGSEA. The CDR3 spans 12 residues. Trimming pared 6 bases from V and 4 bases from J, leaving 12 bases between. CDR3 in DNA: TGCAGCGTGGCCAGGGGTGGCACTGAAGCTTTCTTT. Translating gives CSVARGGTEAFF.

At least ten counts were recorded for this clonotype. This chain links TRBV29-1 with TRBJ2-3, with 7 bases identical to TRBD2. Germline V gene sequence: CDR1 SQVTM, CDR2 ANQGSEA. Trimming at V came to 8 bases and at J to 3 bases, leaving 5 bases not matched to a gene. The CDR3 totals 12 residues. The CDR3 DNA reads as TGCAGCACTCGCGGGAGTACAGATACGCAGTATTTT. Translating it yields CSTRGSTDTQYF.

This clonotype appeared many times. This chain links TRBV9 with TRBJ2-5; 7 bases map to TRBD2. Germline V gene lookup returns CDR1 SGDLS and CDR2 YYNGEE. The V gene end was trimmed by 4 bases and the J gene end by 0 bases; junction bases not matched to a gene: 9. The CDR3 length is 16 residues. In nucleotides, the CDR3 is TGTGCCAGCAGCACCCTCGGCGGGGGATACCAAGAGACCCAGTACTTC. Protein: CASSTLGGGYQETQYF.

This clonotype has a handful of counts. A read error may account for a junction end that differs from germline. CDR3 bases: TGTGCCAGCAGCCCGCGGACAGGGAATACTGAATCTTTCTTT. It codes for CASSPRTGNTESFF. This rearrangement joins TRBV7-2 to TRBJ1-1, with 8 positions matching TRBD1. The CDR3 consists of 14 residues. Germline-derived CDR1 and CDR2 are SGHTA and FQGNSA.

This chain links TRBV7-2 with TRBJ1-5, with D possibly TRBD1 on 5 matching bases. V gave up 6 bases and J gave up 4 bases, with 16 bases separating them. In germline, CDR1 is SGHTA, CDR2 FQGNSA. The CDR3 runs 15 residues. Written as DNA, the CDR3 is TGTGCCAGCAGTCTAGAGCGGGGCTGGAATCAGCCCCAGCATTTT. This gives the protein CASSLERGWNQPQHF.

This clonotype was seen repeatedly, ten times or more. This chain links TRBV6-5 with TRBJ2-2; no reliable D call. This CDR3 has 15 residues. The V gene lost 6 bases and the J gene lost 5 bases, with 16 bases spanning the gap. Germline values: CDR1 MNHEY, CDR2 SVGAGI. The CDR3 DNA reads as TGTGCCAGCAGCCCCGACAACCTGCGAACCGGGGAGCTGTTTTTT. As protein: CASSPDNLRTGELFF.

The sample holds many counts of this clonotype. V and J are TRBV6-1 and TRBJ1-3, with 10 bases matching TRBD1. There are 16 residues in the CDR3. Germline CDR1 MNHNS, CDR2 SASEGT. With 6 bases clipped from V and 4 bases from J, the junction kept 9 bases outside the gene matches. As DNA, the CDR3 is TGTGCCAGCAGGAAAGGGACAGGGGTCCTAGGAAACACCATATATTTT. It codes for CASRKGTGVLGNTIYF.

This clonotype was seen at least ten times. CDR3 coding DNA: TGTGCCACCAGACGAAGGGACTGTGCCTACGAGCAGTACTTC. It encodes CATRRRDCAYEQYF. The V and J genes are TRBV24-1 and TRBJ2-7; weak D call: TRBD2 (6 bases). Trimming took off 7 bases at V and 2 bases at J, with 14 bases between the two ends. This CDR3 is built from 14 residues. Germline assignment: CDR1 KGHDR and CDR2 SFDVKD.